What follows is one TCR beta chain and its context. Some clones are missing from TCRdb's copy, which holds only in-frame ones; the method was immunoSEQ multiplex PCR. The sample contains about 210,000 clones, 87% of which appear only once. Everyone who took part was roughly 18 to 89 years old, and they came from 20 to 25 US areas. The germline V gene has CDR1 SGDLS and CDR2 YYNGEE. The junction had 5 bases not matched to a gene; V was cut back by 0 bases and J by 9 bases. This CDR3 is built from 15 residues. The record originates from a study of blood T cell repertoires in COVID-19. Study-level background: PBMCs, B-cell-depleted T cells, or T cells were the source of the cDNA or gDNA that made up the material.

The chain employs TRBV9 and TRBJ2-1, with 11 bases lining up with TRBD2. The material sequenced was PBMCs or T cells enriched from blood (not recorded which). This TCR came from a man aged 18 to 30 with acute COVID-19. CDR3 coding DNA: TGTGCCAGCAGCGTAGTACTAGCGGGAGTCTCTGAGCAGTTCTTC. Translation gives CASSVVLAGVSEQFF.